The text below deals with one T cell receptor beta chain. The CDR3 totals 15 residues. Trimming left V 0 bases short and J 5 bases short, with 13 bases between. CDR1 and CDR2 from the germline V gene are LNHDA and SQIVND (reference sequence). TCRdb's copy holds only in-frame clones and misses some; the assay was immunoSEQ multiplex PCR. This sample carries around 150,000 clones, less than 85% of them seen once, and the ten largest clones take roughly 7%. This sample is drawn from a study of blood T cell repertoires in COVID-19. Study as a whole: Acute and convalescent COVID-19 samples came from the United States, Italy and Spain. Sample material is recorded as cDNA or gDNA derived from T cells, B-cell-depleted T cells, or PBMCs.

The chain employs TRBV19 and TRBJ1-2; D call uncertain. This receptor was obtained from a middle-aged woman with COVID-19, enrolled during active disease. The source material was peripheral blood. Here the CDR3 reads CASSIDHRTQYGYTF. The CDR3 nucleotides are TGTGCCAGTAGTATAGACCACCGGACTCAGTATGGCTACACCTTC.